This T cell receptor beta chain comes out of a study of persistence of HIV-infected CD4 T cells. Study as a whole: A couple of participants gave one leukapheresis sample; others gave up to about 180 mL blood repeatedly.

The libraries were made with immunoSEQ version 4 in survey mode. TCRdb keeps only in-frame clones here, not all; method: immunoSEQ multiplex PCR. The sample has about 50,000 clones; around 75% are singletons. The stimulus was lysate of CMV-infected fibroblasts, about 10 ug/mL. CD40L/CD69 double-negative CD45RO-high memory CD4+ T cells were collected. With respect to this clone: What it binds is unknown.

The CDR3 length is 17 residues. CDR1 LGHNA and CDR2 YNFKEQ come from the germline V gene. Trimming removed 0 bases from V and 5 bases from J; junction bases left unmatched: 9. Points from the study as a whole: The rare CMV-responding cells with HIV-1 proviruses were not separately TCR-sequenced.

The J gene is TRBJ2-5, the V gene TRBV4-2; 10 bases map to TRBD2. This sample comprised CD4+ T cells sorted from PBMCs after approximately 19-hour stimulation, obtained from a patient who received antiretroviral therapy. The receptor was isolated from an adult man with HIV who was CMV-seropositive. This CDR3 is CASSQETAGGKEETQYF. CDR3 bases: TGTGCCAGCAGCCAAGAAACAGCGGGGGGGAAAGAGGAGACCCAGTACTTC.